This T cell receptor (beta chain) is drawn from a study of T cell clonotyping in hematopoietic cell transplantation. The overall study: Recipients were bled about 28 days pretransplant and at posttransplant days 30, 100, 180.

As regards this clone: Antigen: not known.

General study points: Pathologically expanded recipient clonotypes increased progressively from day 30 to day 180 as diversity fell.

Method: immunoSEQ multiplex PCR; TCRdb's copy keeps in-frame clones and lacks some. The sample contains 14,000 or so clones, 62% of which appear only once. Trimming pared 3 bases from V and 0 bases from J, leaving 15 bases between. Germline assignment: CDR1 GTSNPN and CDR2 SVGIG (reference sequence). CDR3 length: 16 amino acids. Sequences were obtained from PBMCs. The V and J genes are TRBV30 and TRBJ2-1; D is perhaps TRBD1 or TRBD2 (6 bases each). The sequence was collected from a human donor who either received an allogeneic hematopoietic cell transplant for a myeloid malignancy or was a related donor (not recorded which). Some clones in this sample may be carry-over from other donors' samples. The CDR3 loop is CAWSRGRGYSYNEQFF. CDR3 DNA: TGTGCCTGGAGCCGGGGGCGCGGTTACTCCTACAATGAGCAGTTCTTC.